This TCR beta chain was retrieved from a study of T cell repertoires in cytomegalovirus infection. Study background: In the study, CMV epitopes included recently identified HLA-C-restricted and well-studied HLA-B-restricted ones.

Remarks on this clonotype: No antigen is known for it.

One entry per CDR3 protein results from TCRdb running MiXCR on the reads. Seen here are under 850,000 distinct CDR3 sequences, 30% to 40% observed once, and the top ten hold roughly 20%. Study results and caveats: Cumulated frequencies of public TCR beta families served to identify carriers of CMV plus the relevant HLA.

V was pared by 5 bases and J by 9 bases, with 12 bases between. Germline V gene data show CDR1 as SEHNR and CDR2 as FQNEAQ (reference sequence). CDR3 length equals 12 residues. The origin of this receptor is a human donor in good health (CMV status not recorded). Some clones in this sample may be carry-over from other donors' samples. This specimen was cultured PBMCs, taken from culture after CMV antigen stimulation. This chain joins TRBV7-9 and TRBJ2-3; perhaps TRBD1 as D (5 bases). The CDR3 sequence is CASSPQGLTQYF. The CDR3 region has the DNA TGTGCCAGCAGCCCTCAGGGCCTAACGCAGTATTTT.